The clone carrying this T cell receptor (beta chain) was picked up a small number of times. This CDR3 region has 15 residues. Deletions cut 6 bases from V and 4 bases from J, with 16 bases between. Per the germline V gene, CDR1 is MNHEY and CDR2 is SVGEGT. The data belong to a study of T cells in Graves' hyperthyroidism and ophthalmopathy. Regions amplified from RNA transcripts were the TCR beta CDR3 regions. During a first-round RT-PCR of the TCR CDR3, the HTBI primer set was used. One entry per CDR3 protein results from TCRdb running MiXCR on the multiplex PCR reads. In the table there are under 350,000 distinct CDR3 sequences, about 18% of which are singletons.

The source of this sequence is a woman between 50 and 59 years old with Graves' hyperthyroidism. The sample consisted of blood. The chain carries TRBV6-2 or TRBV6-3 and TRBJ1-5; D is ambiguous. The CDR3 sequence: CASSKLKGSNQPQHF. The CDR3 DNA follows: TGTGCCAGCAGCAAATTAAAGGGAAGTAATCAGCCCCAGCATTTT.